This TCR beta chain originates from a study of CD8 T cells in ankylosing spondylitis. Broader study findings: The authors reported significant enrichment of disease-linked clones in matched ankylosing spondylitis synovial fluid. A TCR beta motif of fewer than ten highly homologous variants seemed to mark ankylosing spondylitis blood. Previous work reported some of these motif variants in the synovial fluid and blood of reactive arthritis.

Quantitative 5'-RACE with molecular barcodes generated TCR beta libraries. TCRdb ran MiXCR on the 5' RACE reads and lists one entry per CDR3 protein. The sample lists over 150,000 distinct CDR3 sequences; 18% were seen once. Germline values: CDR1 SQVTM, CDR2 ANQGSEA. V shed 6 bases and J shed 4 bases, with 19 bases lying between them. CDR3 length equals 14 residues. This clonotype turned up a few times. Its antigen is still unknown. V and J are TRBV29-1 and TRBJ2-7, with D possibly matching TRBD2 (6 bases). The specimen sequenced was blood, either unsorted or a sorted T cell fraction (not recorded which). The sequence was obtained from a male donor under 30 with ankylosing spondylitis or in good health (not recorded which). For the CDR3, the DNA is TGCAGCGTAGCGATGGGGAGGTACCCTTACGAGCAGTACGTC. Its translation: CSVAMGRYPYEQYV.